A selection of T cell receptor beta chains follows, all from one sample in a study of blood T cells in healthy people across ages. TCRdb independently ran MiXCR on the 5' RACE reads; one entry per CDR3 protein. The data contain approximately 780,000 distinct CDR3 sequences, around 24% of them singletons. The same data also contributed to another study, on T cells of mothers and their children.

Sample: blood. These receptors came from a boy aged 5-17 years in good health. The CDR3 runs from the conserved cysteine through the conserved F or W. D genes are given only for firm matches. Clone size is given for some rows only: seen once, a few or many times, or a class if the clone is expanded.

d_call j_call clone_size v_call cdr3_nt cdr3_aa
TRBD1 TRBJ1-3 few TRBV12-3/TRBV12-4 TGTGCCAGCAGCCCGGGACAGGGAGGAAACACCATATATTTT CASSPGQGGNTIYF
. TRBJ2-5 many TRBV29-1 TGCAGCGTTGCGGTGGCTACGACCCAAGAGACCCAGTACTTC CSVAVATTQETQYF
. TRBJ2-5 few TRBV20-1 TGCAGTGCGAGGGACGCGGGGTGGGAGCAGTACTTC CSARDAGWEQYF
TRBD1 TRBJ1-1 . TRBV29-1 TGCAGCGTTGGGACAGGCTACACTGAAGCTTTCTTT CSVGTGYTEAFF
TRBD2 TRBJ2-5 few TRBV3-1 TGTGCCAGCAGCAAGTGGACTAGCGGTGGGGAAGAGACCCAGTACTTC CASSKWTSGGEETQYF
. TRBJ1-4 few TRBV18 TGTGCCAGCTCACCAAACGAAATAGAGGGTGAAAAACTGTTTTTT CASSPNEIEGEKLFF
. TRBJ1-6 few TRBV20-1 TGCAGTGCTAAGATAACAGGGAATTCACCCCTCCACTTT CSAKITGNSPLHF
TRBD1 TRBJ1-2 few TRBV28 TGTGCCAGCAGTTTAATAGACAGGGTCTTTTCTAACTATGGCTACACCTTC CASSLIDRVFSNYGYTF
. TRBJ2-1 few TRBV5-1 TGCGCCAGCAGCATAGACAGGCTGAATGAGCAGTTCTTC CASSIDRLNEQFF
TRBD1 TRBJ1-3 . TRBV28 TGTGCCAGCAGTCTCCAGGGGGCTTTGGAAGACACCATATATTTT CASSLQGALEDTIYF
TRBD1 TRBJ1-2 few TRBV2 TGTGCCAGCAGTGAGGAGGGACAGGGAGGTCTTGGGTATGGTTACACCTTC CASSEEGQGGLGYGYTF
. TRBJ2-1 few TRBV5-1 TGCGCCAGCAGAGGTGACTACAATGAGCAGTTCTTC CASRGDYNEQFF
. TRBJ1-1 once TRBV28 TGTGCCAGCAGCACCCCCAACAGCTCCCCGTGGAACACTGAAGCTTTCTTT CASSTPNSSPWNTEAFF
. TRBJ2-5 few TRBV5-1 TGCGCCAGCAGCTTGGGAAGTGTTGGCGAGACCCAGTACTTC CASSLGSVGETQYF
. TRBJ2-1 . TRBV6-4 TGTGCCAGCAGCCTAACCCTTGGGAATGAGCAGTTCTTC CASSLTLGNEQFF
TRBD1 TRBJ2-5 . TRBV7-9 TGTGCCAGCAGCTTAGGGGACAGGGGGCGCGGAGCAGAGACCCAGTACTTC CASSLGDRGRGAETQYF